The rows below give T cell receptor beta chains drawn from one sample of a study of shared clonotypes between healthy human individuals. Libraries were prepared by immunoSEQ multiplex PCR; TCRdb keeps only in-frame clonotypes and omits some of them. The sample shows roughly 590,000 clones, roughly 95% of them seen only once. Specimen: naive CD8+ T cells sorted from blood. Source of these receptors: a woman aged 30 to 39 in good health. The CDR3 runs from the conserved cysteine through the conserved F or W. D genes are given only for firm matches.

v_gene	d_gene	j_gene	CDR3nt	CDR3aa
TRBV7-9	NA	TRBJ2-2	TGTGCCAGCAGCTTAGAATTCGGTGACAGGTTATCAGCCGGGGAGCTGTTTTTT	CASSLEFGDRLSAGELFF
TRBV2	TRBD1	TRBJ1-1	TGTGCCAGCAGTGGGGGACAGATTGAAGCTTTCTTT	CASSGGQIEAFF
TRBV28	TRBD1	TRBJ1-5	TGTGCCAGCAGTCTAGACAGGGGGCCTCAGCCCCAGCATTTT	CASSLDRGPQPQHF
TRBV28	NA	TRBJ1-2	TGTGCCAGCAGGCTGAAGGGATCAGGCTATGGCTACACCTTC	CASRLKGSGYGYTF
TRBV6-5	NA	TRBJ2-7	TGTGCCAGCAGTTACTCGTTTCAGGGTAGGACCTACGAGCAGTACTTC	CASSYSFQGRTYEQYF
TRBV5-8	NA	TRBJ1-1	TGTGCCAGCAGCGCTTTTCCGGGGAAATTGGCTTTCTTT	CASSAFPGKLAFF
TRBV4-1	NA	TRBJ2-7	TGCGCCAGCAGCGACAGCGTTATCCATGAGCAGTACTTC	CASSDSVIHEQYF
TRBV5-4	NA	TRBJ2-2	TGTGCCAGCAGCTCTACCGGGGAGCTGTTTTTT	CASSSTGELFF
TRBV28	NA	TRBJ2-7	TGTGCCAGCAGCTTAGGCCGTCTGGAGCAGTACTTC	CASSLGRLEQYF
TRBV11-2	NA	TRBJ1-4	TGTGCCAGCAGCTTAAGGGGTGAAAGTGAAAAACTGTTTTTT	CASSLRGESEKLFF
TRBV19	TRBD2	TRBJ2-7	TGTGCCAGTAGACTAGCGGGAGGAGCGTACGAGCAGTACTTC	CASRLAGGAYEQYF
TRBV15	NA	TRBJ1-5	TGTGCCACCAGCAGAGAGGGAGATCAGCCCCAGCATTTT	CATSREGDQPQHF
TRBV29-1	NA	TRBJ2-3	TGCAGCGTTGAAGGGTTGGCGACAGATACGCAGTATTTT	CSVEGLATDTQYF
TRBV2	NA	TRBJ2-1	TGTGCCAGCAGCTCAGCTTCCAATGAGCAGTTCTTC	CASSSASNEQFF
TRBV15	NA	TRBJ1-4	TGTGCCACCAGCAGAACCCCCAGGGGTACTAATGAAAAACTGTTTTTT	CATSRTPRGTNEKLFF
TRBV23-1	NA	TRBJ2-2	TGCGCCAGCAGTCCCCCGACCGAGCCACCCGGGGAGCTGTTTTTT	CASSPPTEPPGELFF
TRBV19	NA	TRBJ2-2	TGTGCCAGTAGTATACCGGGGGCGGACACCGGGGAGCTGTTTTTT	CASSIPGADTGELFF
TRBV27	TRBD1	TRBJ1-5	TGTGCCAGCAGCCCGGGACAGGGGACAGATCAGCCCCAGCATTTT	CASSPGQGTDQPQHF
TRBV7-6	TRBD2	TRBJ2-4	TGTGCCAGCAGCGCCGCGACTAGCGGGAGGGATGCCAAAAACATTCAGTACTTC	CASSAATSGRDAKNIQYF
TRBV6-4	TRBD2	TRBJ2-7	TGTGCCAGCAGTGTGATAGCGGGGAGCTCCTACGAGCAGTACTTC	CASSVIAGSSYEQYF
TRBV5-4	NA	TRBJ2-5	TGTGCCAGCAGCTTGTGGATAGCGCCTCCAGGGGAGACCCAGTACTTC	CASSLWIAPPGETQYF
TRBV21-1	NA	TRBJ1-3	TGTGCCAGCAGCCCGACCCCGACAGCCCTATTAACTGGAAACACCATATATTTT	CASSPTPTALLTGNTIYF
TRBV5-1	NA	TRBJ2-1	TGCGCCAGCAGCTTGGTAAGGTCGGATGAGCAGTTCTTC	CASSLVRSDEQFF